Following are 28 T cell receptor beta chains from one sample sequenced in a study of patients and donors after allogeneic stem cell transplantation. A single record per CDR3 protein comes from TCRdb applying MiXCR to the RT-PCR reads. The sample has 150,000 to 200,000 distinct CDR3 sequences, approximately 28% seen once; the top ten hold 3.2%. Sequencing was performed on blood, either unsorted or a sorted T cell fraction (not recorded which). These receptors originate from a human donor who was either an allogeneic HSCT recipient or a stem cell or donor lymphocyte infusion donor (not recorded which). It is not recorded whose cells these are; they may come from a transplant donor.

The V call is TRBV10-3, the J call TRBJ2-7; TRBD1 agrees at 7 bases. Germline values: CDR1 ENHRY, CDR2 SYGVKD. V shed 4 bases, J shed 3 bases, and the junction held 6 bases outside the gene matches. The CDR3 has 14 residues. The CDR3 coding sequence is TGTGCCATCAGTGGACATACAGGGGACTACGAGCAGTACTTC. It encodes CAISGHTGDYEQYF.

This clonotype has more than one count but fewer than ten. The chain links TRBV20-1 to TRBJ1-1; 8 bases are shared with TRBD1. The J segment lost 1 base and the V segment lost 5 bases, leaving 6 bases of the junction unmatched. Germline V gene lookup returns CDR1 DFQATT and CDR2 SNEGSKA (reference sequence). This CDR3 is 14 amino acids long. DNA of the CDR3: TGCAGTGCTCTCCAGGGGGCCGGGAACACTGAAGCTTTCTTT. Residues: CSALQGAGNTEAFF.

The V gene is TRBV6-5, the J gene TRBJ2-3; D possibly matches TRBD1 or TRBD2 (6 bases each). Germline loops: CDR1 MNHEY, CDR2 SVGAGI. This CDR3 is 15 amino acids long. V was clipped by 4 bases and J by 4 bases, with 15 bases between them. The CDR3 region is CASSWFGGAPDTQYF. CDR3 nucleotides: TGTGCCAGCAGTTGGTTCGGGGGCGCCCCAGATACGCAGTATTTT.

V is TRBV5-1 and J is TRBJ2-3, with D perhaps TRBD2 (6 bases). The CDR3 runs 14 residues. The V gene lost 4 bases and the J gene lost 2 bases, with 11 bases spanning the gap. The V gene's germline CDR1 is SGHRS and CDR2 YFSETQ. CDR3 in DNA: TGCGCCAGCAGCCCCACGGGACTCACAGATACGCAGTATTTT. The encoded protein is CASSPTGLTDTQYF.

To note about this clonotype: At one end the junction does not follow the germline gene, possibly because of a read error. The chain uses TRBV20-1 and TRBJ2-3; no clear D. Germline CDR1 and CDR2: DFQATT and SNEGSKA (reference sequence). The CDR3 sequence is 10 residues long. The CDR3 reads CSGSRDTQYF. The CDR3 coding sequence is TGCAGTGGCAGCAGAGATACGCAGTATTTT.

The V and J genes are TRBV24-1 and TRBJ2-5; unclear D gene. V lost 5 bases, J lost 5 bases, and 5 bases lay in between. CDR3 length: 11 residues. CDR1 and CDR2 (germline): KGHDR, SFDVKD. CDR3 amino acids: CATSARETQYF. CDR3 coding DNA: TGTGCCACCAGTGCGAGGGAGACCCAGTACTTC.

Remarks on this clonotype: At one end, the junction sequence differs from germline, possibly due to a read error. The genes are TRBV2 and TRBJ1-1; 8 bases match TRBD1. The germline CDR1 and CDR2 sequences are SNHLY and FYNNEI. The CDR3 is 15 amino acids. The CDR3 DNA follows: TGTGCCAGCGGTGAAATTGGACAGGGTACGATTGGAGCTTTCTTT. It translates to CASGEIGQGTIGAFF.

Many counts were recorded for this clonotype. The genes are TRBV4-3 and TRBJ1-6; 7 bases agree with TRBD1. Trimming cost V 6 bases and J 0 bases; bases outside gene matches: 5. CDR1 and CDR2 (germline): LGHNA, YSLEER. The CDR3 is made up of 16 amino acids. The chain's CDR3 is CASRITGVSYNSPLHF. CDR3 DNA: TGCGCCAGCAGGATTACAGGGGTCTCCTATAATTCACCCCTCCACTTT.

The V and J genes are TRBV5-6 and TRBJ2-7; TRBD2 matches 10 bases. This CDR3 comprises 19 residues. The V gene end was trimmed by 0 bases and the J gene end by 0 bases; junction bases not matched to a gene: 12. Germline V CDR1 and CDR2: SGHDT, YYEEEE. For the CDR3, the DNA is TGTGCCAGCAGCTTGGCCCGGACTAGCGGACTACCTTTCTCCTACGAGCAGTACTTC. This translates into CASSLARTSGLPFSYEQYF.

The chain uses TRBV10-2 and TRBJ1-5, with D perhaps TRBD1 (6 bases). V shed 3 bases and J shed 8 bases, with 11 bases lying between them. CDR1 and CDR2 (germline): WSHSY, SAAADI. The CDR3 spans 13 residues. The CDR3, as DNA: TGCGCCAGCAGTGAAGTCAGGGGTGAGCCCCAGCATTTT. Protein product: CASSEVRGEPQHF.

This clonotype showed up just a few times. The V call is TRBV5-1, the J call TRBJ2-4; 7 bases align to TRBD1. V was pared by 3 bases and J by 3 bases, with 3 bases of the junction left unmatched. Germline values: CDR1 SGHRS, CDR2 YFSETQ. CDR3 length equals 14 residues. CDR3 amino acids: CASSSWTGKNIQYF. Here the CDR3 DNA reads TGCGCCAGCAGCTCCTGGACAGGCAAAAACATTCAGTACTTC.

The V gene is TRBV20-1, the J gene TRBJ1-2; D not resolved. Germline CDR1 and CDR2: DFQATT and SNEGSKA (reference sequence). Trimming stripped 6 bases from V and 2 bases from J, with 13 bases between. The CDR3 is 13 residues long. The CDR3 here is CSASERSNYGYTF. In nucleotides, the CDR3 is TGCAGTGCCTCAGAGAGGTCCAACTATGGCTACACCTTC.

This clonotype has just a few counts. The chain couples TRBV10-1 to TRBJ2-3; D remains ambiguous. The CDR3 consists of 13 residues. V lost 4 bases and J lost 6, with 11 bases in between. CDR1 is WNHNN and CDR2 is SYGVQD in the germline V gene (reference sequence). CDR3 amino acids: CASSANPWDTQYF. The CDR3 region has the DNA TGCGCCAGCAGTGCTAACCCCTGGGATACGCAGTATTTT.

This sequence joins TRBV7-8 and TRBJ1-2, with unresolved D. V lost 5 bases and J 3 bases, leaving 7 bases between the germline ends. This CDR3 is 12 amino acids long. The germline gives CDR1 SGHVS, CDR2 FQNEAQ. The CDR3 region has the DNA TGTGCCAGCAGCCCTCGACACTATGGCTACACCTTC. This codes for CASSPRHYGYTF.

The CDR3 here is CASSLSGTGLFGSTF. The CDR3 DNA reads as TGTGCCAGCAGCTTATCCGGGACAGGGCTATTTGGTAGCACCTTC. The chain links TRBV7-2 to TRBJ1-2; 9 nucleotides align to TRBD1. The germline gives CDR1 SGHTA, CDR2 FQGNSA. CDR3 length: 15 residues. Trimming cost V 2 bases and J 13 bases; bases outside gene matches: 14.

The CDR3 sequence: CATSDFGTEQFF. As DNA, the CDR3 is TGTGCCACCAGTGATTTTGGGACTGAGCAGTTCTTC. V is TRBV24-1 and J is TRBJ2-1; D possibly matches TRBD1 or TRBD2 (5 bases each). The CDR3 has 12 residues. Trimming pared 1 base from V and 9 bases from J, leaving 6 bases between. The germline gives CDR1 KGHDR, CDR2 SFDVKD.

This clonotype was detected only a few times. The rearrangement uses TRBV7-2 and TRBJ1-5; 7 nucleotides line up with TRBD1. Germline V gene sequence: CDR1 SGHTA, CDR2 FQGNSA. The ends lost 1 base at V and 6 bases at J; junction bases unmatched: 6. This CDR3 region has 15 residues. The CDR3 sequence: CASSLVEGAGQPQHF. DNA of the CDR3: TGTGCCAGCAGCTTAGTGGAGGGGGCAGGTCAGCCCCAGCATTTT.

CDR3 amino acids: CASSLTGPTQYF. The CDR3 DNA sequence: TGTGCCAGCAGCCTAACGGGACCGACCCAGTACTTC. The V gene is TRBV7-2, the J gene TRBJ2-5; D may correspond to TRBD1 or TRBD2 (5 bases each). V was clipped by 5 bases and J by 7 bases, with 11 bases between them. The CDR3 is 12 residues long. The V gene's germline CDR1 is SGHTA and CDR2 FQGNSA.

The table lists this clonotype with a few counts. The chain has TRBV3-1 and TRBJ1-2; D is possibly TRBD1 (6 bases). The CDR3 has 14 residues. CDR1 is LGHDT and CDR2 is YNNKEL in the germline V gene (reference sequence). Trimming pared 1 base from V and 5 bases from J, leaving 11 bases between. The CDR3 loop reads CASSQAGQLYGYTF. CDR3 DNA: TGTGCCAGCAGCCAAGCCGGACAGCTTTATGGCTACACCTTC.

This clonotype was recorded a few times. The rearrangement links TRBV20-1 to TRBJ2-1; D remains ambiguous. Looked up from germline, CDR1 is DFQATT and CDR2 is SNEGSKA (reference sequence). The V gene lost 0 bases and the J gene lost 0 bases, with 15 bases spanning the gap. This CDR3 is 17 amino acids long. Here the CDR3 DNA reads TGCAGTGCTAGAGAGAACATGTGGCCCTTCTCCTACAATGAGCAGTTCTTC. The encoded protein is CSARENMWPFSYNEQFF.

This clonotype was recorded only once. CDR3 protein: CASSQPGRQETQYF. In DNA, the CDR3 is TGCGCCAGCAGCCAACCGGGGCGACAAGAGACCCAGTACTTC. J is TRBJ2-5 and V is TRBV4-3; tentatively, D is TRBD1 or TRBD2 (5 bases each). Trimming removed 2 bases at V and 2 bases at J, with 9 bases between. The CDR3 sequence is 14 residues long. Germline assignment: CDR1 LGHNA and CDR2 YSLEER.

The chain is built from TRBV20-1 and TRBJ2-7; 7 bases align to TRBD2. Germline V gene sequence: CDR1 DFQATT, CDR2 SNEGSKA (reference sequence). The junction had 7 bases not matched to a gene; V was cut back by 2 bases and J by 0 bases. The CDR3 loop spans 15 amino acids. The CDR3 loop reads CSARTAGDSSYEQYF. The CDR3 DNA follows: TGCAGTGCTAGAACGGCGGGGGATAGCTCCTACGAGCAGTACTTC.

This clonotype was observed a handful of times. The rearrangement joins TRBV5-1 to TRBJ1-3; D is uncertain. The germline V and J ends were trimmed by 7 bases and 0 bases, with 11 bases remaining between them. The germline CDR1 and CDR2 sequences are SGHRS and YFSETQ. The CDR3 covers 14 residues. CDR3 protein: CASHDGVSGNTIYF. CDR3 nucleotides: TGCGCCAGCCACGACGGGGTCTCTGGAAACACCATATATTTT.

In its sample, this clonotype was seen many times. The chain couples TRBV29-1 to TRBJ1-2; a weak D match, TRBD1 (5 bases). Trimming removed 0 bases at V and 7 bases at J, with 15 bases between. CDR3 length: 14 residues. Germline loops: CDR1 SQVTM, CDR2 ANQGSEA. The CDR3 protein is CSVEDLGAISGYTF. The DNA for the CDR3 is TGCAGCGTTGAAGATCTTGGGGCCATATCTGGCTACACCTTC.

The chain recombines TRBV12-3 or TRBV12-4 with TRBJ1-2; the D gene is possibly TRBD1 (5 bases). Trimming removed 1 base at V and 6 bases at J, with 9 bases between. The CDR3 has 13 residues. CDR3: CASSLEGADGYTF. The DNA for the CDR3 is TGTGCCAGCAGTTTAGAAGGGGCTGATGGCTACACCTTC.

The chain is built from TRBV7-9 and TRBJ2-1, with 10 bases that match TRBD1. Germline V gives CDR1 SEHNR, CDR2 FQNEAQ (reference sequence). The CDR3 covers 15 residues. The J segment lost 7 bases and the V segment lost 5 bases, leaving 8 bases of the junction unmatched. As DNA, the CDR3 is TGTGCCAGCAGCCCGACAGGGGGCATTCAAAATGAGCAGTTCTTC. It translates to CASSPTGGIQNEQFF. The variable domain in full, completed from reference TRBV7-9 and TRBJ2-1, reads DTGVSQNPRHKITKRGQNVTFRCDPISEHNRLYWYRQTLGQGPEFLTYFQNEAQLEKSRLLSDRFSAERPKGSFSTLEIQRTEQGDSAMYLCASSPTGGIQNEQFFGPGTRLTVL.

J is TRBJ2-1 and V is TRBV15, with D possibly matching TRBD2 (5 bases). The CDR3 consists of 15 residues. Germline V gene sequence: CDR1 LNHNV, CDR2 YYDKDF (reference sequence). The germline V and J ends were trimmed by 5 bases and 4 bases, with 15 bases remaining between them. The CDR3, as DNA: TGTGCCACCAGCGCCCGGAGAGGGAATTACAATGAGCAGTTCTTC. Translated: CATSARRGNYNEQFF. Using reference TRBV15 and TRBJ2-1 for the parts outside the CDR3, the full variable domain is DAMVIQNPRYQVTQFGKPVTLSCSQTLNHNVMYWYQQKSSQAPKLLFHYYDKDFNNEADTPDNFQSRRPNTSFCFLDIRSPGLGDTAMYLCATSARRGNYNEQFFGPGTRLTVL.

The CDR3 sequence: CATSEAGEGADTQYF. The CDR3, as DNA: TGTGCCACCAGTGAGGCGGGAGAGGGGGCAGATACGCAGTATTTT. This sequence joins TRBV24-1 and TRBJ2-3, with D possibly matching TRBD2 (7 bases). Per germline, CDR1 KGHDR and CDR2 SFDVKD. V lost 4 bases and J 4 bases, leaving 14 bases between the germline ends. This CDR3 contains 15 residues.